This T cell receptor beta chain was captured in a study of T-cell reconstitution after alpha-beta-depleted transplantation in children. Study findings and constraints: TCRbeta diversity was high at day 60 in some patients (a result of surviving recipient T cells and thymic progenitors). Diversity and T-cell counts at one year after transplant derived mostly from new T cells. As was reported, about two months after transplant, alpha-beta T cells came from several hundred expanded graft clones.

The ends lost 3 bases at V and 5 bases at J; junction bases unmatched: 7. Germline CDR1 is SGHRS and CDR2 is YFSETQ. There are 15 residues in the CDR3. Unique molecular identifiers featured in how the TCRbeta library was prepared. TCRdb reprocessed the PCR reads with MiXCR, giving one entry per CDR3 protein. The table records 440,000 or so distinct CDR3 sequences, roughly 43% of them present only once. This clonotype was counted at least ten times. As yet, its antigen is unknown. The input for sequencing was PBMCs, taken before TCRalphabeta/CD19-depleted stem cell transplant. The receptor comes from a girl aged 2 to 9 with aplastic anemia, due to receive a stem cell transplant. The V call is TRBV5-1, the J call TRBJ2-2, with 7 bases matching TRBD1. The CDR3 sequence is CASSSTGYGTGELFF. CDR3 nucleotides: TGCGCCAGCAGCTCGACAGGGTACGGGACCGGGGAGCTGTTTTTT.